This T cell receptor (beta chain) came from a study of CD8+CD57+ T cells in acquired aplastic anemia (dated by TCRdb to about 2018). Regarding the study in general: A mean of approximately 3 ug of DNA, ranging from about 0.19 to 27.4 ug, was extracted from sorted CD4+ and CD8+ cells. Mean read counts for healthy donor samples were approximately 10 million for CD4+ cells and about 12 million for CD8+ cells. Broad study findings and their caveats: Around 30 CD8+ CDR3 sequences were found to be shared between patients and controls, but these sequences appeared to be highly expressed in patients and within the immunodominant clones of the patients. No significant difference in CD8+ Simpson's diversity was found between patients and healthy controls (P=0.060).

Profiling of TCR beta VDJ combinations and CDR3 sequences used genomic DNA as the template. An Illumina HiSeq 2000 was used for TCR repertoire sequencing. Processing in the source paper ran as follows. TRBV/TRBJ rearrangement plots, CDR3 size and DJ length profiles, and Simpson's diversity index were used to evaluate the repertoires. Whichever DNA sequence was most abundant in the deep sequencing data was defined as the immunodominant clone. CDR3 amino acid sequences were screened for sharing across subjects and compared with published repertoires and the VDJdb database. Clones were called with MiXCR by TCRdb after fastp trimmed the public reads at Q25, and only in-frame beta chains were retained. CDR3 protein sequences are deduplicated, and each keeps its most common genes and DNA. These V and J calls rely on TCRdb rather than the paper's analysis. The sample table holds hundreds of thousands of distinct CDR3 sequences, of which about 70% were seen once. In total, the top ten clones hold 3.5% to 4.5% of the sample.

On this clonotype: It lacks a known antigen. Compared with germline, one end of the junction differs, possibly owing to a read error.

CDR1 SGHTA and CDR2 FQGNSA are derived from the germline V gene. Taken from cysteine to phenylalanine, the CDR3 has 15 residues. Just the 45-base CDR3 DNA is kept, in frame starting at base 1. TCR repertoires of sorted CD4+ and CD8+ blood T cells from severe aplastic anemia patients and healthy subjects were deep-sequenced in the study. Ficoll-Paque density gradient centrifugation was used to isolate peripheral blood mononuclear cells. Before DNA extraction, CD4+ and CD8+ T cells were sorted with FACS or magnetic beads. Sequencing used sorted CD4+, CD8+, or CD8+CD57+ T cells (not recorded which) from PBMCs. The chain was built from TRBV7-2 and TRBJ1-3, with the D segment identity uncertain. The origin of this receptor is a human donor in good health, serving as a control. The CDR3 reads as follows: CASSPSTVRQTHNYF. The sequence in DNA is TGTGCCAGCAGCCCGAGTACAGTACGGCAAACCCACAATTACTTT.